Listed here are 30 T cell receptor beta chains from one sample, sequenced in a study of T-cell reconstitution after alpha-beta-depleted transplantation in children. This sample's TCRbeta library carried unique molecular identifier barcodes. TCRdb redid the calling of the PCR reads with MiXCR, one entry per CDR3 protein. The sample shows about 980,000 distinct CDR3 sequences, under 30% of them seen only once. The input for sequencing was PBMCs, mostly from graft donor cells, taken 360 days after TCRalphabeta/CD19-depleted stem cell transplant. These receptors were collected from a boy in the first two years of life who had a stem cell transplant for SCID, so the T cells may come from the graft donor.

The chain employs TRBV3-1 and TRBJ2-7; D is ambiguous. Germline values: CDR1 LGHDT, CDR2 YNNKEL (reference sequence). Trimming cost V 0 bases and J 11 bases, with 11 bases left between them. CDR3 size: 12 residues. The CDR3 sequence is CASSQDVGEKYF. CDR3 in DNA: TGTGCCAGCAGCCAAGATGTAGGAGAGAAGTACTTC.

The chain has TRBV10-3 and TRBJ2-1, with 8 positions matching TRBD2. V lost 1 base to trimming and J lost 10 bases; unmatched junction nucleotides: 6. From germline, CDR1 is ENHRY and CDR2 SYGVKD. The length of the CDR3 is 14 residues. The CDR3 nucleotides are TGTGCCATCAGTGAGTTCCTTCCTAGCGGGGAGCAGTTCTTC. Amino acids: CAISEFLPSGEQFF.

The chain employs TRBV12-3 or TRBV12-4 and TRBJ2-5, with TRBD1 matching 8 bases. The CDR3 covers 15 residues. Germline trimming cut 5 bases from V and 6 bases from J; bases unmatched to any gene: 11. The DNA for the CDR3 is TGTGCCAGCAGTCCTCAGGGACAGGTTGAAAAGACCCAGTACTTC. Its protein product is CASSPQGQVEKTQYF.

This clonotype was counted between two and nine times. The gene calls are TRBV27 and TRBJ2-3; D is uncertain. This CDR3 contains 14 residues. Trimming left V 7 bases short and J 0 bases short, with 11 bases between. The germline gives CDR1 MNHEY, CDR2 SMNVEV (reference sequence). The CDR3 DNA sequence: TGTGCCAGCACCTCAGTTGAGAGCACAGATACGCAGTATTTT. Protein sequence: CASTSVESTDTQYF.

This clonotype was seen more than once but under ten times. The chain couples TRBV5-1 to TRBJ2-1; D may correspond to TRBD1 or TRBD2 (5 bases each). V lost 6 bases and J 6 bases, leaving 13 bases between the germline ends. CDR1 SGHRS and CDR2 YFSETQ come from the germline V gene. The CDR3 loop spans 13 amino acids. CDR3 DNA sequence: TGCGCCAGCACCCAGGGAGCCCTCAATGAGCAGTTCTTC. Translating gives CASTQGALNEQFF.

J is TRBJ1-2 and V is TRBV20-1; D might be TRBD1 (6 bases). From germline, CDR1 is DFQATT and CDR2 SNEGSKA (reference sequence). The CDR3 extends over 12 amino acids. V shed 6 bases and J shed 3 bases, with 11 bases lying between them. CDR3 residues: CSAPQGDYGYTF. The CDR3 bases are TGCAGTGCCCCACAGGGAGACTATGGCTACACCTTC.

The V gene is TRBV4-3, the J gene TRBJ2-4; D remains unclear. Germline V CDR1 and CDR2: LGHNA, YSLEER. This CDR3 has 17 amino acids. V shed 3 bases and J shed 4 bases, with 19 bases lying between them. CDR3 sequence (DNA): TGCGCCAGCAGCCATCATCCCGGACGTACCCCGAAAAACATTCAGTACTTC. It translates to CASSHHPGRTPKNIQYF.

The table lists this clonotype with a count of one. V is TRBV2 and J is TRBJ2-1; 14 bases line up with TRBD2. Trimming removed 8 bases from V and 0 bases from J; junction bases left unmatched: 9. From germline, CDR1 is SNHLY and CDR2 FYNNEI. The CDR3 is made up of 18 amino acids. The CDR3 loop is CASPHPTSGGGSYNEQFF. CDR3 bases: TGTGCCAGCCCACACCCGACTAGCGGGGGGGGCTCCTACAATGAGCAGTTCTTC.

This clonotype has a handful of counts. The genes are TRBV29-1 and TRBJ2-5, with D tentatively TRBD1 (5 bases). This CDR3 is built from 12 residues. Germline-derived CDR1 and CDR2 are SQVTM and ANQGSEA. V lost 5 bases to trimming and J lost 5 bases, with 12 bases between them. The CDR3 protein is CSVFQGQETQYF. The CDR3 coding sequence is TGCAGCGTTTTCCAGGGTCAGGAGACCCAGTACTTC. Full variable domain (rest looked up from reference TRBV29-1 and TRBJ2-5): SAVISQKPSRDICQRGTSLTIQCQVDSQVTMMFWYRQQPGQSLTLIATANQGSEATYESGFVIDKFPISRPNLTFSTLTVSNMSPEDSSIYLCSVFQGQETQYFGPGTRLLVL.

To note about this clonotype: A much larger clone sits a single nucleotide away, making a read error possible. This CDR3 is CASSFPGQRNEKLFF. The DNA of the CDR3 is TGTGCCAGCAGTTTCCCGGGACAGAGAAATGAAAAACTGTTTTTT. The chain carries TRBV28 and TRBJ1-4; 7 positions match TRBD1. The CDR3 spans 15 residues. CDR1 MDHEN and CDR2 SYDVKM come from the germline V gene. The junction had 6 bases not matched to a gene; V was cut back by 3 bases and J by 5 bases. The full variable domain, in which reference TRBV28 and TRBJ1-4 provide the parts outside the CDR3, is DVKVTQSSRYLVKRTGEKVFLECVQDMDHENMFWYRQDPGLGLRLIYFSYDVKMKEKGDIPEGYSVSREKKERFSLILESASTNQTSMYLCASSFPGQRNEKLFFGSGTQLSVL.

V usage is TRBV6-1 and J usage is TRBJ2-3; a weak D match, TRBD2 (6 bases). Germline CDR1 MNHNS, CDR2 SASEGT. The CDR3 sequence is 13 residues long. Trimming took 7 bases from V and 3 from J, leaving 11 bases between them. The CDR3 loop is CASMGGVTDTQYF. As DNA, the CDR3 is TGTGCCAGCATGGGGGGAGTAACAGATACGCAGTATTTT.

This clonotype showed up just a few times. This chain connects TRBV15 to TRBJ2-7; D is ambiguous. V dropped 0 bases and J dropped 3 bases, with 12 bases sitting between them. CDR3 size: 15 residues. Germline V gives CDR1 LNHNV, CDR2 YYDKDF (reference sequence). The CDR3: CATSREKQLFYEQYF. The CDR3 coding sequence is TGTGCCACCAGCAGAGAGAAACAGCTTTTCTACGAGCAGTACTTC.

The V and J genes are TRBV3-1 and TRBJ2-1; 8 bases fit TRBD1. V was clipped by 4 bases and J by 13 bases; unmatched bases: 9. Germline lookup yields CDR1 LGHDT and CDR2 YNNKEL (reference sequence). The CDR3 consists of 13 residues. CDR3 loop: CASSPRAGGFQFF. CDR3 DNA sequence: TGTGCCAGCAGCCCCAGGGCAGGGGGCTTTCAGTTCTTC.

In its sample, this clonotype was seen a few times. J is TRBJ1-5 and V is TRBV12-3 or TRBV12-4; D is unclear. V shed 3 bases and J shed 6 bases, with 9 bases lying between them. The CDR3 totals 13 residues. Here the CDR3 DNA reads TGTGCCAGCAGTTTTAGGACCGGTCAGCCCCAGCATTTT. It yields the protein CASSFRTGQPQHF.

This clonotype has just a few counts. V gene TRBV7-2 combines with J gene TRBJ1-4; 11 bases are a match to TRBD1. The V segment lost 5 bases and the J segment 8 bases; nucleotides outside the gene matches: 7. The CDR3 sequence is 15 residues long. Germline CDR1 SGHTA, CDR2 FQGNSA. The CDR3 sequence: CASSRGTGGREKLFF. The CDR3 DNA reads TGTGCCAGCAGCCGTGGGACAGGGGGAAGAGAAAAACTGTTTTTT.

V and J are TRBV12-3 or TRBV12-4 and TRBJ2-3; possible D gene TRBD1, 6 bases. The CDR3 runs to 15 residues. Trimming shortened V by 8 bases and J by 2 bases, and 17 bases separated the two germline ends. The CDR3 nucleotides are TGTGCCAGCGGGAACGGACAGATTCTCACAGATACGCAGTATTTT. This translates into CASGNGQILTDTQYF.

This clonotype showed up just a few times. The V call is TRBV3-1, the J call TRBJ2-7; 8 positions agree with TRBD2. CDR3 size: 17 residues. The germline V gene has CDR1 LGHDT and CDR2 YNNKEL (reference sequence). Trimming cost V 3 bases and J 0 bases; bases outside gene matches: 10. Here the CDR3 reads CASSQTGTRLSSYEQYF. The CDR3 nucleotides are TGTGCCAGCAGCCAGACGGGGACTAGGCTCAGCTCCTACGAGCAGTACTTC.

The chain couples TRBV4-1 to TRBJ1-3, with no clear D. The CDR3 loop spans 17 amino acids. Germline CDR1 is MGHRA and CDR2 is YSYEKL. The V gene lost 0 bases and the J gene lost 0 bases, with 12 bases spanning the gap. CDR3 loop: CASSQDLRAFSGNTIYF. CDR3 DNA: TGCGCCAGCAGCCAAGATCTTCGGGCATTCTCTGGAAACACCATATATTTT.

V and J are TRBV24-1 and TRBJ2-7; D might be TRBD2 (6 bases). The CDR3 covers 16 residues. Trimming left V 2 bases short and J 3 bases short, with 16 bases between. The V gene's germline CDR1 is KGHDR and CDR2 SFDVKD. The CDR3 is CATSDSPSAGYYEQYF. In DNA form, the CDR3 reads TGTGCCACCAGTGATTCCCCGTCGGCGGGATACTACGAGCAGTACTTC.

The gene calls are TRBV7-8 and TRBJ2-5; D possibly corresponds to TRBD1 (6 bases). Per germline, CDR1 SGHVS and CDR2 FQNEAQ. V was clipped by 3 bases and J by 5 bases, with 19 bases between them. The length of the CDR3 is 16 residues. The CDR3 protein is CASSFNGAGERETQYF. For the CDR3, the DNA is TGTGCCAGCAGCTTTAATGGGGCAGGGGAACGGGAGACCCAGTACTTC.

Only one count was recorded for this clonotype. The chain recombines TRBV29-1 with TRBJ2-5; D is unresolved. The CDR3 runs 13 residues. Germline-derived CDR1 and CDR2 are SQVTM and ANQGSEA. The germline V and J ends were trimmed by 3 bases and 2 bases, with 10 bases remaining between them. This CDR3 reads CSVERTKQETQYF. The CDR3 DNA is TGCAGCGTTGAGCGAACGAAACAAGAGACCCAGTACTTC.

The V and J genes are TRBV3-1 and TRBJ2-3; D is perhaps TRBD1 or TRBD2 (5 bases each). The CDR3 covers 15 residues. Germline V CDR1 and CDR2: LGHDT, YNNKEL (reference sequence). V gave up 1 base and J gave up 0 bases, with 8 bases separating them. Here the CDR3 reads CASSQAGPSTDTQYF. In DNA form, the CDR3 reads TGTGCCAGCAGCCAAGCGGGGCCTAGCACAGATACGCAGTATTTT.

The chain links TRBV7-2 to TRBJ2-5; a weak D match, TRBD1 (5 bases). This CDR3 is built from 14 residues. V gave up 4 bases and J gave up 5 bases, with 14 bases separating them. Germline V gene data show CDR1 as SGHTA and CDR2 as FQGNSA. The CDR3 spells CASSYARAKETQYF. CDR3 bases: TGTGCCAGCAGCTACGCCAGGGCTAAGGAGACCCAGTACTTC.

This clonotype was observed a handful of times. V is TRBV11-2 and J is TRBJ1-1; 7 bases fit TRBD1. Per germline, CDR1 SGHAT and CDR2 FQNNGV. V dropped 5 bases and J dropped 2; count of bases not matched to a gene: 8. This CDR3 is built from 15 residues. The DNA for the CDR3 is TGTGCCAGCAGCCCCGGGGACAGTCGAAACACTGAAGCTTTCTTT. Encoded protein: CASSPGDSRNTEAFF.

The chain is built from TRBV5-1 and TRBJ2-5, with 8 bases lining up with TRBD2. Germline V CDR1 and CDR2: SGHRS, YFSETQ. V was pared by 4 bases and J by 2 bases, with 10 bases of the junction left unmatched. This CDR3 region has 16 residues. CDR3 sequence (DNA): TGCGCCAGCAGCCACCTGCCCGGGGGGGATCAAGAGACCCAGTACTTC. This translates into CASSHLPGGDQETQYF.

CDR3 residues: CASSLPQRGQGQFF. The CDR3 DNA reads as TGCGCCAGCAGCTTGCCCCAAAGGGGCCAGGGACAGTTCTTC. V is TRBV5-1 and J is TRBJ2-1; possible D gene TRBD1, 5 bases. Germline V gene data show CDR1 as SGHRS and CDR2 as YFSETQ. The CDR3 spans 14 residues. The ends were cut back, 1 base at V and 13 bases at J, with 18 bases in the middle.

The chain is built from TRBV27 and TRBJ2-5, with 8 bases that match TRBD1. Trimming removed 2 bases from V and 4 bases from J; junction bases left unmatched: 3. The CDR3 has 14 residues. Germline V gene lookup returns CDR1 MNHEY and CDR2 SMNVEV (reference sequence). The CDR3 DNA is TGTGCCAGCAGTTTACGCAGGGGGCTAGAGACCCAGTACTTC. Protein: CASSLRRGLETQYF.

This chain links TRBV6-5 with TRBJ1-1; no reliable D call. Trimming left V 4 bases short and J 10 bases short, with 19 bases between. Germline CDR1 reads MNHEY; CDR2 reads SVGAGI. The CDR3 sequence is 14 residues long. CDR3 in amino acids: CASSWWRLWVGAFF. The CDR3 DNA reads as TGTGCCAGCAGTTGGTGGCGCCTATGGGTTGGAGCTTTCTTT.

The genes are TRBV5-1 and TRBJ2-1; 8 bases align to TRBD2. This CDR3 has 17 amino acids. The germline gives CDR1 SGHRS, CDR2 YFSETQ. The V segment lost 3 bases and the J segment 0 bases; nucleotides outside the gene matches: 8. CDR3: CASSSGGATDSYNEQFF. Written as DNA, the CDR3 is TGCGCCAGCAGCTCGGGGGGGGCCACGGACTCCTACAATGAGCAGTTCTTC.

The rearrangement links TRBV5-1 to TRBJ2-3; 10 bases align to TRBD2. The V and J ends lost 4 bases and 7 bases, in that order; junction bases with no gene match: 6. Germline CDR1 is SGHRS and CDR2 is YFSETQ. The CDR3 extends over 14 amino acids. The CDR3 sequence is CASSPDSGGHTQYF. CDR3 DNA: TGCGCCAGCAGCCCCGATAGCGGGGGGCATACGCAGTATTTT.